This TCR beta chain was sequenced during a study of STAT5B mutations in CD4+ large granular lymphocyte leukemia. This was a survey-level run. Measured with immunoSEQ multiplex PCR; TCRdb has only the in-frame clones, and not every one. This sample has 30,000 to 40,000 clones, with about 87% found just once. From germline, CDR1 is MDHEN and CDR2 SYDVKM. Trimming cost V 11 bases and J 0 bases; bases outside gene matches: 17. The CDR3 is 17 residues long. The clonotype was recovered from a human donor in good health. The chain recombines TRBV28 with TRBJ1-2; 8 bases fit TRBD1. The sequenced material came from CD4+ T cells from blood buffy coats. The CDR3 here is CAGGIRGQDLSNYGYTF. The CDR3 DNA follows: TGTGCCGGGGGGATCCGGGGACAGGACCTGTCTAACTATGGCTACACCTTC.